The 12 T cell receptor beta chains given below trace back to one sample, sequenced in a study of T cells after yellow fever vaccination. In TCRdb, the 5' RACE reads were re-called with MiXCR into one record per CDR3 protein. The sample has some 550,000 distinct CDR3 sequences; 15% to 20% are singletons. The input for sequencing was PBMCs, taken 15 days after the yellow fever booster vaccination. The receptors derive from a man aged 25-45 years who received the YFV17D yellow fever vaccine.

This clonotype was recorded at least ten times. The chain uses TRBV28 and TRBJ2-1, with D perhaps matching TRBD1 (7 bases). The CDR3 runs to 17 residues. Germline V CDR1 and CDR2: MDHEN, SYDVKM. The V end lost 7 bases, the J end lost 0 bases, and 19 bases lay between the germline ends. The CDR3 reads CASTSGGRRSSYNEQFF. In DNA, the CDR3 is TGTGCCAGCACCTCAGGGGGGAGGCGCAGCTCCTACAATGAGCAGTTCTTC.

The rearrangement links TRBV6-1 to TRBJ2-1, with 8 bases identical to TRBD1. This CDR3 spans 16 amino acids. With 3 bases clipped from V and 3 bases from J, the junction kept 7 bases outside the gene matches. Looked up from germline, CDR1 is MNHNS and CDR2 is SASEGT. The CDR3 loop is CASSEWGRGHYNEQFF. The CDR3 DNA sequence: TGTGCCAGCAGTGAGTGGGGCAGGGGGCACTACAATGAGCAGTTCTTC.

V gene TRBV5-1 combines with J gene TRBJ1-1, with 10 bases identical to TRBD1. After removal of 4 bases from V and 2 bases from J, the junction contained 5 bases not matched to a gene. There are 15 residues in the CDR3. The germline V gene encodes CDR1 SGHRS and CDR2 YFSETQ. CDR3: CASSTGQGVNTEAFF. In DNA form, the CDR3 reads TGCGCCAGCAGCACCGGACAGGGGGTTAACACTGAAGCTTTCTTT.

The chain couples TRBV20-1 to TRBJ2-3; D may correspond to TRBD1 or TRBD2 (7 bases each). CDR3 length equals 15 residues. The germline V gene encodes CDR1 DFQATT and CDR2 SNEGSKA (reference sequence). V gave up 1 base and J gave up 10 bases, with 21 bases separating them. The CDR3 nucleotides read TGCAGTGCTAGAGCCAACGGGGAGGGGGCGGGATCGCAGTATTTT. This translates into CSARANGEGAGSQYF.

A few counts support this clonotype. The chain uses TRBV7-8 and TRBJ2-7; TRBD2 matches at 11 bases. CDR3 size: 17 residues. CDR1 and CDR2 (germline): SGHVS, FQNEAQ. The V gene end was trimmed by 5 bases and the J gene end by 2 bases; junction bases not matched to a gene: 11. Here the CDR3 reads CASSPRTGTSGTYEQYF. In DNA, the CDR3 is TGTGCCAGCAGCCCTAGGACCGGGACTAGCGGAACCTACGAGCAGTACTTC.

The genes are TRBV2 and TRBJ2-1; tentative D call: TRBD1 (5 bases). V lost 11 bases and J 3 bases, leaving 17 bases between the germline ends. CDR1 is SNHLY and CDR2 is FYNNEI in the germline V gene. The CDR3 runs 14 residues. CDR3 sequence reads: CASLGQGVYNEQFF. The CDR3 bases are TGTGCCTCCCTCGGCCAAGGGGTCTACAATGAGCAGTTCTTC.

The chain has TRBV5-1 and TRBJ2-3; D is perhaps TRBD2 (7 bases). V gave up 0 bases and J gave up 2 bases, with 10 bases separating them. Per germline, CDR1 SGHRS and CDR2 YFSETQ. The CDR3 extends over 15 amino acids. The CDR3 sequence is CASSLEGGNTDTQYF. The CDR3, as DNA: TGCGCCAGCAGCTTGGAGGGGGGGAACACAGATACGCAGTATTTT.

CDR3 nucleotide sequence: TGTGCCACCATTGGAGGAGAGACCCAGTACTTC. It translates to CATIGGETQYF. The chain combines TRBV28 with TRBJ2-5; D is perhaps TRBD2 (5 bases). Trimming shortened V by 10 bases and J by 4 bases, and 10 bases separated the two germline ends. Germline V gives CDR1 MDHEN, CDR2 SYDVKM. This CDR3 comprises 11 residues.

This clonotype was counted only a few times. The J gene is TRBJ1-4, the V gene TRBV25-1, with 7 bases fitting TRBD1. CDR1 and CDR2 from the germline V gene are MGHDK and SYGVNS. Trimming cost V 8 bases and J 5 bases; bases outside gene matches: 8. This CDR3 has 14 amino acids. This CDR3 reads CASQMGQWNEKLFF. CDR3 DNA: TGTGCCAGCCAAATGGGACAGTGGAATGAAAAACTGTTTTTT.

This clonotype was observed a few times. The gene calls are TRBV5-1 and TRBJ1-1, with D unresolved. The CDR3 runs to 15 residues. V lost 4 bases to trimming and J lost 5 bases, with 18 bases between them. Germline lookup yields CDR1 SGHRS and CDR2 YFSETQ. CDR3 nucleotide sequence: TGCGCCAGCAGCCCTGGTGGTCTTGGTTGGACTGAAGCTTTCTTT. Translated: CASSPGGLGWTEAFF.

This clonotype turned up a few times. The V and J genes are TRBV12-3 or TRBV12-4 and TRBJ2-1; 9 bases line up with TRBD1. V lost 5 bases to trimming and J lost 9 bases; unmatched junction nucleotides: 5. The CDR3 sequence is 13 residues long. CDR3 in amino acids: CASSAGTGSEQFF. The CDR3 DNA is TGTGCCAGCAGTGCCGGGACAGGGAGTGAGCAGTTCTTC.

This clonotype was detected only a few times. This rearrangement joins TRBV7-9 to TRBJ1-2, with D unclear. Germline-derived CDR1 and CDR2 are SEHNR and FQNEAQ (reference sequence). The CDR3 sequence is 11 residues long. Trimming left V 5 bases short and J 6 bases short, with 7 bases between. CDR3 region: CASSPLDGYTF. The CDR3 nucleotides are TGTGCCAGCAGCCCGCTGGATGGCTACACCTTC.